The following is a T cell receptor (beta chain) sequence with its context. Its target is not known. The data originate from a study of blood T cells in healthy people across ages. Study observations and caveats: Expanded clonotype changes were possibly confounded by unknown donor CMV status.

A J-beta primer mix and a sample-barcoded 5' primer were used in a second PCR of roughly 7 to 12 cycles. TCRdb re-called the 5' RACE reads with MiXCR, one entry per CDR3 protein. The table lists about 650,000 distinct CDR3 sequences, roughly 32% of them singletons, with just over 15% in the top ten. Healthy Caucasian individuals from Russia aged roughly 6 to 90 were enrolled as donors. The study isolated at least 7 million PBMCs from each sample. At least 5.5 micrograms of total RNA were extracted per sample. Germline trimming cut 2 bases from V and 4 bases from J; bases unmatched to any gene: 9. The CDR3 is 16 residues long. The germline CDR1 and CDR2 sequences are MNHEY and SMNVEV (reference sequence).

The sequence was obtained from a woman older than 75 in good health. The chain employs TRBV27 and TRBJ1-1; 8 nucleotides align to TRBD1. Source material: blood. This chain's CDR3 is CASSLIQGVRSTEAFF. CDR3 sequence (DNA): TGTGCCAGCAGTTTAATACAGGGGGTAAGGAGCACTGAAGCTTTCTTT.